This TCR beta chain was captured by sequencing in a study of a mutant IDH1 vaccine in newly diagnosed glioma (dated by TCRdb to the early 2020s). About the study as a whole: Patients received eight vaccinations in weeks 1, 3, 5, 7, 11, 15, 19 and 23, corresponding to visits V03 through V10. Before enrollment, most patients had been given radiochemotherapy with temozolomide as standard therapy, while the rest had received either radiotherapy alone or temozolomide alone. Of the roughly 34 treated patients, about 62% were male and approximately 38% were female, and the mean age was approximately 40 years. Vaccination was initiated 4-6 weeks after radiotherapy alone, or concurrently with temozolomide cycles in the chemotherapy-containing groups. For exploratory analyses, around 23 treated patients had longitudinal TCRB deep sequencing done wherever samples were available. Peripheral blood was collected at six visits: V03 (baseline), V05, V07, V10, V12 and V13. On the study overall, not on this receptor specifically: It was noted by the authors that analyses of patient blood samples could not be reproduced owing to sample limitations. Pseudoprogression seemed to be unrelated to changes in the top peripheral T cell clonotypes found by TCRB sequencing. Across multiple MHC alleles, vaccine-induced immune responses were seen in 85% to 95% of patients. PBMC samples for TCRB deep sequencing were selected based on availability.

CDR1 and CDR2 are read off the germline V gene (reference sequence) as LNHDA and SQIVND. Trimming leaves V shorter by 9 bases and J shorter by 4 bases, with the junction holding 5 bases beyond the gene matches. The CDR3 holds 13 amino acids from the cysteine to the phenylalanine. Just the 39-base CDR3 DNA is kept, in frame starting at base 1. The library came from the immunoSEQ multiplex PCR assay. Rearranged TCR beta chain sequences were amplified using the hsTCRB Kit according to the manufacturer's protocol. Sequencing of TCRB libraries was carried out on an Illumina MiSeq. In the paper's pipeline: Demultiplexing, trimming and gene mapping were performed with the kit vendor's proprietary platform. Sourced from immuneACCESS, this table was stored by TCRdb with only in-frame sequences that have V and J called. A share of the clones is absent; for the studies checked, an unresolved V gene accounts for under half, and the remainder has no known explanation. The DNA gave D and trimming, while V, J and clone size come from that table. The sample includes tens of thousands of clones, with around 80% observed a single time. The ten largest account for roughly 6% of the sample.

About this clone: The clone's antigen remains unknown. No base quality values were provided; no much bigger clone lies one nucleotide off.

What the time point label conveys for this sample: week 23, last vaccination. Each vaccine dose was 300 ug of a 20-mer mutant IDH1 peptide in Montanide, given subcutaneously with topical imiquimod. The donors had newly diagnosed IDH1-mutant astrocytomas of WHO grade 3 or 4 that showed loss of nuclear ATRX. The samples were drawn from NOA16, a multicentre, single-arm, open-label phase I trial in Germany that tested a mutant IDH1 peptide vaccine in humans for the first time. The DNeasy Blood and Tissue Kit was used to extract genomic DNA from EDTA blood for TCRB sequencing. The receptor was isolated from a man aged 40-49 years with glioma. The V gene is TRBV19 and the J gene is TRBJ1-2; 10 bases in between match TRBD1. The sample consisted of PBMCs, taken from a glioma patient whose treatment included an IDH1 peptide vaccine. The CDR3 reads CASRGDRGYGYTF. The DNA sequence is TGTGCCAGCAGAGGGGACAGGGGCTATGGCTACACCTTC.